This TCR beta chain was recorded in a study of cytomegalovirus exposure and HLA in healthy donors. V lost 3 bases, J lost 4 bases, and 7 bases lay in between. Germline CDR1 and CDR2: SGHDT and YYEEEE. There are 12 residues in the CDR3. With 60 Vbeta and 13 Jbeta primers, the PCR was carried out. Libraries were prepared by immunoSEQ multiplex PCR; TCRdb keeps only in-frame clonotypes and omits some of them. The sample features over 200,000 clones, with about 0.9% in its top ten. The chain has TRBV5-6 and TRBJ2-5; D is uncertain. Input material: PBMCs. The sequence came from a woman younger than 45 in good health and CMV-seropositive. CDR3 in amino acids: CASSSPGETQYF. CDR3 sequence (DNA): TGTGCCAGCAGCTCCCCGGGAGAGACCCAGTACTTC.